This T cell receptor (beta chain) is drawn from a study of CD4 and CD8 cells across lung adenocarcinoma regions. Samples came from patients with localized non-small cell lung adenocarcinoma. The CDR3 runs to 12 residues. TCRdb re-analysed the PCR reads in MiXCR, keeping a single row per CDR3 protein. The sample carries over 5,000 distinct CDR3 sequences, 55% to 65% recorded once. This clonotype was picked up a small number of times. The sample taken for sequencing was CD4+ T cells from the center of a lung tumor. The gene calls are TRBV12-3 or TRBV12-4 and TRBJ2-1; D remains unclear. The last part of the DNA fits TRBJ2-7 better; the J call may be wrong. This TCR was recovered from a female donor with lung adenocarcinoma. The CD4 and CD8 labels of this study may be unreliable. CDR3 in DNA: TGTGCCAGCAGTCTCCTCTCCTACGAGCAGTACTTC. Translated: CASSLLSYEQYF.